The rows below give T cell receptor beta chains drawn from one sample of a study of blood T cells in healthy people across ages. TCRdb fed the 5' RACE reads into MiXCR, producing one record per CDR3 protein. The sample records 730,000 or so distinct CDR3 sequences, roughly two fifths being singletons. The specimen sequenced was blood. The receptors derive from an older woman in good health. Both conserved end residues are trimmed from each CDR3.

CDR3 protein: ASSYLGGLYT
J gene: TRBJ1-2
V gene: TRBV6-2/TRBV6-3

CDR3 protein: SANGQEGTDTQY
J gene: TRBJ2-3
V gene: TRBV20-1

CDR3 protein: ASSPGTGTDYGYT
J gene: TRBJ1-2
V gene: TRBV18

CDR3 protein: ASSLVRGVGFDEQF
J gene: TRBJ2-1
V gene: TRBV5-1

CDR3 protein: ASSLPASATDTQY
J gene: TRBJ2-3
V gene: TRBV3-1

CDR3 protein: AIRGGTPFTDTQY
J gene: TRBJ2-3
V gene: TRBV10-3

CDR3 protein: ASSQDLKTSGITEQF
J gene: TRBJ2-1
V gene: TRBV4-2

CDR3 protein: ATGPGNQPQH
J gene: TRBJ1-5
V gene: TRBV12-3/TRBV12-4

CDR3 protein: ASSETGTVSQPQH
J gene: TRBJ1-5
V gene: TRBV6-1

CDR3 protein: ATSPDRAGNTEAF
J gene: TRBJ1-1
V gene: TRBV24-1

CDR3 protein: ASSRDRSWEAF
J gene: TRBJ1-1
V gene: TRBV5-1

CDR3 protein: ASSSGTGAFNEQY
J gene: NA
V gene: TRBV27

CDR3 protein: ASGRQYEQY
J gene: TRBJ2-7
V gene: TRBV12-3/TRBV12-4

CDR3 protein: ASSEQGLSLYGYT
J gene: TRBJ1-2
V gene: TRBV2

CDR3 protein: SVSTGKRTEAF
J gene: TRBJ1-1
V gene: TRBV29-1

CDR3 protein: ASSARQAADTQY
J gene: TRBJ2-3
V gene: TRBV7-3